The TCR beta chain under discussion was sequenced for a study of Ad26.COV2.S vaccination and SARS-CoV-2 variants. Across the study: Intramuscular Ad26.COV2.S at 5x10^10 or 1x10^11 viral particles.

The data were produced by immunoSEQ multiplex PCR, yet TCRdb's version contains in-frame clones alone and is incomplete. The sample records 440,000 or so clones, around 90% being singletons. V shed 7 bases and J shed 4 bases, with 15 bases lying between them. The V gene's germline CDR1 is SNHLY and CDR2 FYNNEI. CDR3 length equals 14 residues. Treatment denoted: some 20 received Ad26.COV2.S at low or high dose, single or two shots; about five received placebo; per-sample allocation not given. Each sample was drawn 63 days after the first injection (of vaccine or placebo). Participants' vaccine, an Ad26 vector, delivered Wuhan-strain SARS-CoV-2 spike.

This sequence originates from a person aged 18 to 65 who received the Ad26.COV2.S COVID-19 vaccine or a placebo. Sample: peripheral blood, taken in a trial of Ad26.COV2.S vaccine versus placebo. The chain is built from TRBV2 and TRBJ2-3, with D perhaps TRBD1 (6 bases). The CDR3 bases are TGTGCCAGCAATGGACAGATGAGGGCAGATACGCAGTATTTT. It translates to CASNGQMRADTQYF. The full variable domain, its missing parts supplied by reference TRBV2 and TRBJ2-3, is EPEVTQTPSHQVTQMGQEVILRCVPISNHLYFYWYRQILGQKVEFLVSFYNNEISEKSEIFDDQFSVERPDGSNFTLKIRSTKLEDSAMYFCASNGQMRADTQYFGPGTRLTVL.